Sequencing of this T cell receptor (beta chain) was carried out in a study of post-analysis software for immune sequencing data. Study findings and constraints: Relative to controls, patients with multiple sclerosis showed significantly lower normalized Chao1 diversity.

Unique molecular identifiers were present in the TCR beta cDNA libraries. Each CDR3 protein gets one entry after TCRdb re-called the PCR reads with MiXCR. The sample includes about 460,000 distinct CDR3 sequences, 45% of them seen just once. This clonotype was seen a handful of times. Its antigen remains unknown. The sequence was collected from a girl between 10 and 17 years old with multiple sclerosis. Sequenced input: blood.

The CDR3 DNA follows: TGCAGTTTAGAAGCAGAAGGGACTAGCGGGGCTCGCCCGCTCACAGATACGCAGTATTTT. It translates to CSLEAEGTSGARPLTDTQYF. The chain has TRBV20-1 and TRBJ2-3; 13 bases match TRBD2. This CDR3 is built from 20 residues. From germline, CDR1 is DFQATT and CDR2 SNEGSKA (reference sequence). V shed 8 bases and J 2 bases; nucleotides not matched to a gene: 22.